This TCR beta chain emerged from a study of CD8 T cells in ankylosing spondylitis. This clonotype showed up many times. TCRdb re-derived calls from the 5' RACE reads in MiXCR, one entry per CDR3 protein. The table records approximately 190,000 distinct CDR3 sequences, 13% of them present only once. Deletions cut 6 bases from V and 0 bases from J, with 12 bases between. This CDR3 has 14 residues. In germline, CDR1 is SQVTM, CDR2 ANQGSEA. The TCR sequence derives from a female donor with ankylosing spondylitis or in good health (not recorded which). The sample comprised blood, either unsorted or a sorted T cell fraction (not recorded which). The V call is TRBV29-1, the J call TRBJ1-3; the D is unclear. CDR3: CSVSHSVSGNTIYF. CDR3 coding DNA: TGCAGCGTCAGCCATTCCGTCTCTGGAAACACCATATATTTT.